A selection of T cell receptor beta chains follows, all from one sample in a study of cytomegalovirus exposure and HLA in healthy donors. Libraries were prepared by immunoSEQ multiplex PCR; TCRdb keeps only in-frame clonotypes and omits some of them. Of about 160,000 clones in the sample, 70% to 90% were seen once. The sample taken for sequencing was PBMCs. The receptor set was obtained from a woman aged 18-29 years in good health and CMV-seronegative. Each CDR3 is given with its conserved first and last residue. Fields, in order: V gene, clone size, J gene, D gene, CDR3 protein, CDR3 DNA. A D gene is named only where the DNA matches it firmly. Size values are once, few and many counts, or a class for expanded clones, and some rows have none.

>TRBV5-1|.|TRBJ1-4|.
CASSLGAEEKLFF
TGCGCCAGCAGCTTGGGGGCAGAAGAAAAACTGTTTTTT
>TRBV5-4|.|TRBJ1-4|TRBD1
CASSADRVRDSEKLFF
TGTGCCAGCAGCGCGGACAGGGTCCGGGATTCTGAAAAACTGTTTTTT
>TRBV28|.|TRBJ1-5|.
CASSPEFARYMEPQHF
TGTGCCAGCAGCCCCGAGTTTGCCCGATATATGGAGCCCCAGCATTTT
>TRBV27|once|TRBJ2-7|TRBD2
CASSPSLGRVSYEQYF
TGTGCCAGCAGTCCGTCTCTCGGGAGGGTTAGCTACGAGCAGTACTTC
>TRBV6-1|.|TRBJ2-3|.
CATSFGSSTDTQYF
TGTGCCACATCATTCGGGTCTAGCACAGATACGCAGTATTTT
>TRBV10-3|.|TRBJ1-6|.
CATERGSPGNSPLHF
TGTGCCACTGAAAGGGGGTCCCCTGGTAATTCACCCCTCCACTTT
>TRBV27|few|TRBJ1-3|.
CASSWKSGSGNTIYF
TGTGCCAGCAGTTGGAAGTCGGGTTCAGGAAACACCATATATTTT
>TRBV30|once|TRBJ2-2|TRBD2
CAWSVIAGGRTPGELFF
TGTGCCTGGAGTGTAATAGCGGGGGGGCGTACGCCCGGGGAGCTGTTTTTT
>TRBV27|.|TRBJ1-5|.
CASSSRGLGQPQHF
TGTGCCAGCAGTTCAAGGGGCTTGGGACAGCCCCAGCATTTT
>TRBV30|few|TRBJ1-4|TRBD1
CAWGATGGSEKLFF
TGTGCCTGGGGGGCTACAGGGGGCAGTGAAAAACTGTTTTTT
>TRBV7-2|.|TRBJ2-7|.
CASSPGYGYEQYF
TGTGCCAGCAGCCCCGGTTACGGTTACGAGCAGTACTTC
>TRBV19|.|TRBJ1-4|.
CASKIRQAANEKLFF
TGTGCCAGTAAGATCCGACAGGCGGCTAATGAAAAACTGTTTTTT
>TRBV11-1|.|TRBJ1-5|.
CASAGASNQPQHF
TGTGCCAGCGCGGGGGCCAGCAATCAGCCCCAGCATTTT
>TRBV5-1|.|TRBJ2-7|.
CASSYLEAEQYF
TGCGCCAGCAGCTACTTAGAAGCCGAGCAGTACTTC
>TRBV5-1|.|TRBJ2-1|TRBD2
CASSPRVAGGPLNEQFF
TGCGCCAGCAGCCCGAGGGTAGCGGGGGGGCCTCTCAATGAGCAGTTCTTC
>TRBV9|.|TRBJ2-1|TRBD2
CASSFGLAGAKGNEQFF
TGTGCCAGCAGCTTCGGACTAGCGGGAGCGAAAGGGAATGAGCAGTTCTTC
>TRBV6-5|.|TRBJ1-1|.
CASSYRRDSSNTEAFF
TGTGCCAGCAGTTACCGACGCGACTCTTCGAACACTGAAGCTTTCTTT
>TRBV2|.|TRBJ2-5|.
CASRQTYEETQYF
TGTGCCAGCAGGCAGACTTACGAAGAGACCCAGTACTTC
>TRBV4-2|.|TRBJ2-7|TRBD2
CASSQDRPHWQRGGQGEQYF
TGTGCCAGCAGCCAAGATAGGCCCCACTGGCAGCGGGGGGGCCAGGGAGAGCAGTACTTC
>TRBV5-4|.|TRBJ2-5|.
CASSLVGEETQYF
TGTGCCAGCAGCTTGGTAGGGGAAGAGACCCAGTACTTC
>TRBV5-1|.|TRBJ2-7|.
CASSLEQGPWEQYF
TGCGCCAGCAGCCTGGAACAGGGTCCTTGGGAGCAGTACTTC
>TRBV6-6|.|TRBJ1-2|TRBD1
CASSGTGVAGYGYTF
TGTGCCAGCAGTGGGACAGGGGTGGCCGGCTATGGCTACACCTTC
>TRBV19|.|TRBJ2-5|.
CASSISSGRETQYF
TGTGCCAGTAGTATATCAAGTGGGAGGGAGACCCAGTACTTC
>TRBV4-1|.|TRBJ2-3|.
CASSQEGGLNTDTQYF
TGCGCCAGCAGCCAAGAGGGGGGACTGAACACAGATACGCAGTATTTT
>TRBV10-3|.|TRBJ1-1|.
CAISPQNMNTEAFF
TGTGCCATCAGCCCACAAAACATGAACACTGAAGCTTTCTTT
>TRBV12-5|.|TRBJ2-4|TRBD1
CASGWGQGNIQYF
TGTGCTAGTGGTTGGGGACAGGGAAACATTCAGTACTTC
>TRBV4-1|.|TRBJ1-5|.
CASSQILPGPQHF
TGCGCCAGCAGCCAGATCCTCCCCGGGCCCCAGCATTTT
>TRBV6-1|.|TRBJ1-1|.
CAVTSPGKGTEAFF
TGTGCCGTCACATCACCGGGGAAAGGCACTGAAGCTTTCTTT
>TRBV5-1|.|TRBJ2-7|.
CASSIGLSYEQYF
TGCGCCAGCAGCATCGGACTATCGTACGAGCAGTACTTC
>TRBV11-2|once|TRBJ2-7|.
CASSHGSGPYEQYF
TGTGCCAGCAGCCATGGAAGCGGCCCCTACGAGCAGTACTTC
>TRBV5-1|once|TRBJ2-1|TRBD2
CASSLNSGANNEQFF
TGCGCCAGCAGCTTAAATAGCGGGGCCAACAATGAGCAGTTCTTC
>TRBV19|.|TRBJ2-7|TRBD1
CASSMGDREIYEQYF
TGTGCCAGTAGTATGGGGGACAGGGAAATTTACGAGCAGTACTTC
>TRBV10-3|.|TRBJ2-3|TRBD2
CAISSSKASGPTDTQYF
TGTGCCATCAGTAGCTCGAAGGCTAGCGGCCCCACAGATACGCAGTATTTT
>TRBV2|.|TRBJ2-7|TRBD1
CASGADRGRGEQYF
TGTGCCAGCGGGGCCGACAGGGGGCGAGGTGAGCAGTACTTC
>TRBV5-1|.|TRBJ2-3|.
CASGLKAGTFRLDTQYF
TGCGCCAGCGGACTAAAGGCCGGGACTTTTAGGTTAGATACGCAGTATTTT
>TRBV6-6|few|TRBJ1-1|.
CASRTQVLDTEAFF
TGTGCCAGCAGGACCCAGGTCTTGGACACTGAAGCTTTCTTT
>TRBV7-9|.|TRBJ2-2|.
CASSFRVTRANTGELFF
TGTGCCAGCAGCTTTAGGGTTACCAGGGCGAACACCGGGGAGCTGTTTTTT
>TRBV9|.|TRBJ1-3|TRBD1
CASSARLQGTGNTIYF
TGTGCCAGCAGCGCACGGTTACAGGGGACGGGAAACACCATATATTTT
>TRBV29-1|.|TRBJ1-1|TRBD1
CSLTRRQGAPGVTEAFF
TGCAGCCTCACGCGGAGACAGGGGGCTCCAGGGGTCACTGAAGCTTTCTTT
>TRBV7-2|.|TRBJ2-7|.
CASSRGYEQYF
TGTGCCAGCAGCAGGGGTTACGAGCAGTACTTC
>TRBV5-1|.|TRBJ2-5|.
CASSLVPQETQYF
TGCGCCAGCAGCTTGGTTCCTCAAGAGACCCAGTACTTC
>TRBV5-1|.|TRBJ2-7|TRBD1
CASSLDRGHYEQYF
TGCGCCAGCAGCTTGGACAGGGGGCATTACGAGCAGTACTTC
>TRBV5-8|.|TRBJ2-7|.
CASSVRGNSGEQYF
TGTGCCAGCAGCGTAAGGGGAAACTCGGGCGAGCAGTACTTC
>TRBV6-5|.|TRBJ2-7|.
CASSYGAGVKSEQYF
TGTGCCAGCAGTTACGGGGCAGGGGTTAAATCCGAGCAGTACTTC
>TRBV2|.|TRBJ2-5|.
CASSPSPGGQETQYF
TGTGCCAGCAGCCCCTCCCCCGGGGGACAAGAGACCCAGTACTTC
>TRBV28|.|TRBJ1-2|TRBD1
CASSTRDRQYGYTF
TGTGCCAGCAGTACCCGGGACAGACAATATGGCTACACCTTC
>TRBV2|.|TRBJ2-2|TRBD2
CASSVGGAKAGELFF
TGTGCCAGCAGTGTCGGGGGGGCCAAGGCCGGGGAGCTGTTTTTT
>TRBV4-1|.|TRBJ1-2|TRBD1
CASSQEGAGGDGYTF
TGCGCCAGCAGCCAAGAAGGGGCAGGGGGTGATGGCTACACCTTC
>TRBV7-9|once|TRBJ1-1|TRBD1
CASSPTPATGGGEAFF
TGTGCCAGCAGCCCAACCCCCGCGACAGGGGGCGGTGAAGCTTTCTTT
>TRBV19|once|TRBJ2-1|TRBD1
CASSWDSGNEQFF
TGTGCCAGTAGTTGGGACAGTGGCAATGAGCAGTTCTTC
>TRBV2|.|TRBJ2-7|.
CASSWDTSYEQYF
TGTGCCAGCAGCTGGGACACCTCCTACGAGCAGTACTTC
>TRBV27|.|TRBJ1-5|TRBD1
CASSLGRGIQPQHF
TGTGCCAGCAGTTTAGGCAGGGGGATTCAGCCCCAGCATTTT
>TRBV5-1|.|TRBJ1-1|.
CASSLVSGADTEAFF
TGCGCCAGCAGCTTGGTTTCTGGCGCGGACACTGAAGCTTTCTTT
>TRBV19|.|TRBJ1-5|.
CASNPQVGQPQHF
TGTGCCAGTAACCCACAGGTCGGGCAGCCCCAGCATTTT
>TRBV9|.|TRBJ2-1|.
CASSVVARGHNEQFF
TGTGCCAGCAGCGTAGTTGCTAGAGGTCACAATGAGCAGTTCTTC
>TRBV28|.|TRBJ1-5|.
CASTRGVGQPQHF
TGTGCCAGCACCCGCGGGGTGGGACAGCCCCAGCATTTT
>TRBV28|.|TRBJ1-5|TRBD1
CASRHPAGGRSQPQHF
TGTGCCAGCAGGCACCCCGCAGGGGGCAGGAGCCAGCCCCAGCATTTT
>TRBV6-4|once|TRBJ2-7|.
CASTRAGAEQYF
TGTGCCAGCACCCGAGCAGGGGCCGAGCAGTACTTC
>TRBV27|.|TRBJ2-7|TRBD2
CASSLSGGLYEQYF
TGTGCCAGCAGTTTGTCGGGGGGGCTTTACGAGCAGTACTTC
>TRBV11-1|.|TRBJ1-1|.
CASSLVSGWRYTEAFF
TGTGCCAGCAGCTTGGTCTCAGGGTGGCGGTACACTGAAGCTTTCTTT